A selection of T cell receptor beta chains follows, all from one sample in a study of CD8+ T cells in alopecia areata. Some clones are missing from TCRdb's copy, which holds only in-frame ones; the method was immunoSEQ multiplex PCR. This table has more than 200,000 clones, more than 55% appearing once. Here the sequenced sample was CD4+ T cells sorted from blood, taken at approximately week 42, from a patient treated with tofacitinib. The source of these receptors is a human donor with alopecia areata. CDR3s include the opening cysteine and the closing phenylalanine or tryptophan. Clone size is shown for a subset of rows, as once, few, many or a class of expanded clone.

V,size,J,CDR3
TRBV29-1,.,TRBJ1-1,CSVVKGTEAFF
TRBV5-4,.,TRBJ2-2,CASSRDRGFSGELFF
TRBV25-1,once,TRBJ1-2,CASRAGTAYGYTF
TRBV30,.,TRBJ1-6,CAWSLGGSSYNSPLHF
TRBV7-6,.,TRBJ2-5,CASSLVGVQETQYF
TRBV5-6,.,TRBJ1-2,CASSLSRGPYGYTF
TRBV30,.,TRBJ2-7,CAWSALAGGEQYF
TRBV29-1,.,TRBJ2-2,CSVAVGIHTGELFF
TRBV27,.,TRBJ2-3,CASSSPGGLNTDTQYF
TRBV7-9,.,TRBJ2-5,CASSQLPGTSHKETQYF
TRBV7-2,.,TRBJ1-5,CASSLAASNQPQHF
TRBV10-1,.,TRBJ1-2,CASSWDRAHGYTF
TRBV15,.,TRBJ1-5,CATSGERGDRINQPQHF
TRBV5-6,.,TRBJ2-7,CASSWVSHEQYF
TRBV18,.,TRBJ2-7,CASSPKSPGDYEQYF
TRBV7-2,.,TRBJ2-1,CASSPPRGGRFF
TRBV5-1,.,TRBJ1-1,CASSLVQGEAFF
TRBV27,.,TRBJ1-6,CASSLGPRDSPLHF
TRBV15,.,TRBJ1-2,CATSRHRGNYGYTF
TRBV23-1,.,TRBJ2-1,CASSQHMQFF
TRBV5-6,.,TRBJ1-1,CASSLVGAHTEAFF
TRBV7-2,.,TRBJ1-2,CASSLEGEVGYTF
TRBV5-1,.,TRBJ2-3,CASSLVGLAGPTDTQYF
TRBV28,.,TRBJ1-2,CASSRGTADGYTF
TRBV29-1,once,TRBJ2-7,CSVLGGTYEQYF
TRBV7-2,few,TRBJ1-2,CASSLGSRYGYTF
TRBV27,.,TRBJ1-4,CASGGLGNEKLFF
TRBV6-5,few,TRBJ1-5,CASSRFGTGAQPQHF
TRBV30,.,TRBJ2-3,CAWNLAPIQYF
TRBV29-1,few,TRBJ1-1,CSVGEQLNTEAFF
TRBV11-2,.,TRBJ2-5,CASSLTSGEETQYF
TRBV19,.,TRBJ1-1,CASSPDRVGTEAFF
TRBV7-2,.,TRBJ1-2,CASSPTRESPYGYTF
TRBV29-1,.,TRBJ1-2,CSVRNVHPSANYGYTF
TRBV7-3,.,TRBJ2-3,CASSPRGGSTDTQYF
TRBV29-1,few,TRBJ1-4,CSVEGTAATNEKLFF
TRBV4-1,.,TRBJ2-3,CASSTAPAGGGTDTQYF
TRBV29-1,once,TRBJ2-6,CSVEATRISGANVLTF
TRBV27,.,TRBJ1-1,CASSLGREAFF
TRBV4-3,.,TRBJ1-4,CASSQEYNLGEKLFF
TRBV4-1,.,TRBJ1-5,CASSQDRSLPQHF
TRBV29-1,.,TRBJ2-2,CSVGLAGGVTGELFF
TRBV6-1,.,TRBJ2-3,CASSGPPLSDTQYF
TRBV5-4,.,TRBJ2-4,CASSFGGGIAKNIQYF
TRBV14,.,TRBJ2-3,CASSHRADTQYF